One sample yielded the 29 T cell receptor beta chains listed below, sequenced in a study of blood T cell repertoires in COVID-19. Clones were sequenced by immunoSEQ multiplex PCR, and TCRdb holds only the in-frame ones, with some missing. The table records 55,000 to 80,000 clones, around four fifths of them present only once. The sequencing input was peripheral blood. The receptors here all came from a man aged 50-60 years with active COVID-19.

The chain joins TRBV10-1 to TRBJ2-5; TRBD2 matches 9 bases. Germline assignment: CDR1 WNHNN and CDR2 SYGVQD (reference sequence). The V segment lost 6 bases and the J segment 2 bases; nucleotides outside the gene matches: 10. This CDR3 spans 16 amino acids. This chain's CDR3 is CASSGDHSGGQETQYF. The CDR3 region has the DNA TGCGCCAGCAGCGGTGACCATAGCGGGGGACAAGAGACCCAGTACTTC.

This rearrangement joins TRBV2 to TRBJ2-5, with a weak D call TRBD1 (6 bases). V lost 6 bases and J lost 3, with 11 bases in between. The CDR3 consists of 13 residues. Germline lookup yields CDR1 SNHLY and CDR2 FYNNEI. DNA of the CDR3: TGTGCCAGCAGCCCCGAGGGGGAAGAGACCCAGTACTTC. It codes for CASSPEGEETQYF. The full variable domain, with the rest looked up from reference TRBV2 and TRBJ2-5, is EPEVTQTPSHQVTQMGQEVILRCVPISNHLYFYWYRQILGQKVEFLVSFYNNEISEKSEIFDDQFSVERPDGSNFTLKIRSTKLEDSAMYFCASSPEGEETQYFGPGTRLLVL.

This clone was detected only once. This chain joins TRBV7-6 and TRBJ1-5; TRBD1 might be the D (6 bases). Germline V gene lookup returns CDR1 SGHVS and CDR2 FNYEAQ. V gave up 4 bases and J gave up 7 bases, with 11 bases separating them. The CDR3 is 13 residues long. The CDR3 region is CASSSRGLQPQHF. DNA for the CDR3: TGTGCCAGCAGCTCCAGGGGTTTACAGCCCCAGCATTTT.

The CDR3 protein is CASSEAGGRRNTIYF. CDR3 DNA sequence: TGTGCCAGCAGTGAAGCCGGGGGGCGCAGAAACACCATATATTTT. V usage is TRBV6-1 and J usage is TRBJ1-3; a weak D match, TRBD1 (6 bases). Germline assignment: CDR1 MNHNS and CDR2 SASEGT. Trimming pared 0 bases from V and 5 bases from J, leaving 11 bases between. The CDR3 sequence is 15 residues long.

J is TRBJ2-2 and V is TRBV18; tentatively, D is TRBD1 (5 bases). CDR3 length: 16 amino acids. Germline V gene data show CDR1 as KGHSH and CDR2 as LQKENI. Trimming left V 3 bases short and J 6 bases short, with 17 bases between. The CDR3 DNA reads TGTGCCAGCTCACCGGGGCAGCAGAGGACACCCGGGGAGCTGTTTTTT. Its protein is CASSPGQQRTPGELFF.

This clone turned up a few times. The CDR3 DNA sequence: TGTGCCAGCAGTTACGAGACAGCGCGAAACACCATATATTTT. Its translation: CASSYETARNTIYF. The chain is built from TRBV6-2 or TRBV6-3 and TRBJ1-3; weak D call: TRBD1 (5 bases). This CDR3 comprises 14 residues. Deletions cut 2 bases from V and 5 bases from J, with 10 bases between. Germline V gene data show CDR1 as MNHEY and CDR2 as SVGEGT.

V usage is TRBV11-2 and J usage is TRBJ2-7, with TRBD2 identical over 9 bases. The V gene end was trimmed by 4 bases and the J gene end by 1 base; junction bases not matched to a gene: 5. CDR3 size: 15 residues. Germline lookup yields CDR1 SGHAT and CDR2 FQNNGV. CDR3 loop: CASSSVAGESYEQYF. CDR3 bases: TGTGCCAGCAGCTCCGTAGCGGGGGAATCCTACGAGCAGTACTTC.

The rearrangement joins TRBV9 to TRBJ1-2; D is possibly TRBD1 (6 bases). V lost 3 bases to trimming and J lost 8 bases, with 17 bases between them. CDR3 length: 14 residues. The V gene's germline CDR1 is SGDLS and CDR2 YYNGEE. For the CDR3, the DNA is TGTGCCAGCAGCGCCGGACAGCAGCTATGGGGCTACACCTTC. Amino acids: CASSAGQQLWGYTF.

CDR3 coding DNA: TGTGCCAGCAGCTCCCCCAAGCGGGGGCCTTACAATGAGCAGTTCTTC. It is translated as CASSSPKRGPYNEQFF. The rearrangement links TRBV5-4 to TRBJ2-1, with 8 bases identical to TRBD2. With V trimmed by 3 bases and J by 4 bases, 9 bases remained unmatched. The CDR3 runs to 16 residues. The V gene's germline CDR1 is SGHNT and CDR2 YYREEE (reference sequence).

The CDR3 coding sequence is TGTGCCAGCAGCTCGACAGTTTATGGCTACACCTTC. The encoded protein is CASSSTVYGYTF. This chain joins TRBV11-2 and TRBJ1-2, with D possibly being TRBD1 (5 bases). Between the trimmed V and J ends, which lost 4 bases and 5 bases, there was a span of 8 bases. CDR1 is SGHAT and CDR2 is FQNNGV in the germline V gene. The CDR3 spans 12 residues.

The chain is built from TRBV7-2 and TRBJ2-7, with 8 nucleotides matching TRBD1. Trimming took 6 bases from V and 9 from J; bases not matched to a gene: 16. In germline, CDR1 is SGHTA, CDR2 FQGNSA. The CDR3 loop spans 15 amino acids. The CDR3 is CASRPTGGANWRQYF. CDR3 nucleotides: TGTGCCAGCAGGCCTACAGGGGGAGCAAATTGGCGGCAGTACTTC.

The chain employs TRBV28 and TRBJ1-5, with 8 bases matching TRBD1. This CDR3 has 15 residues. Trimming took 5 bases from V and 9 from J; bases not matched to a gene: 12. Per germline, CDR1 MDHEN and CDR2 SYDVKM. CDR3 nucleotide sequence: TGTGCCAGCAGTACAGGGGGAGGGGGAAAATCGCCCCAGCATTTT. It translates to CASSTGGGGKSPQHF.

The chain combines TRBV11-2 with TRBJ1-2; possible D gene TRBD1, 6 bases. Between the trimmed V and J ends, which lost 3 bases and 7 bases, there was a span of 12 bases. The CDR3 has 13 residues. Germline V gives CDR1 SGHAT, CDR2 FQNNGV. CDR3 sequence: CASSFNTGTGYTF. The DNA for the CDR3 is TGTGCCAGCAGCTTTAACACAGGGACTGGCTACACCTTC. The complete variable domain, with remaining parts taken from reference TRBV11-2 and TRBJ1-2, reads EAGVAQSPRYKIIEKRQSVAFWCNPISGHATLYWYQQILGQGPKLLIQFQNNGVVDDSQLPKDRFSAERLKGVDSTLKIQPAKLEDSAVYLCASSFNTGTGYTFGSGTRLTVV.

This rearrangement joins TRBV9 to TRBJ1-3, with 7 bases matching TRBD1. V was clipped by 0 bases and J by 2 bases; unmatched bases: 5. CDR1 SGDLS and CDR2 YYNGEE come from the germline V gene. This CDR3 region has 16 residues. The CDR3 sequence: CASSVGETGAGNTIYF. In DNA form, the CDR3 reads TGTGCCAGCAGCGTAGGAGAAACAGGGGCTGGAAACACCATATATTTT.

The V and J genes are TRBV9 and TRBJ2-3; 9 bases are shared with TRBD2. The CDR3 has 14 amino acids. J was trimmed by 4 bases and V by 4 bases; bases with no gene match: 4. The germline V gene has CDR1 SGDLS and CDR2 YYNGEE. The CDR3 DNA is TGTGCCAGCAGCATTAGCGGGAGTGCAGATACGCAGTATTTT. Its protein product is CASSISGSADTQYF.

The rearrangement uses TRBV19 and TRBJ1-6; D is undetermined. The CDR3 runs 15 residues. CDR1 and CDR2 (germline): LNHDA, SQIVND (reference sequence). Deletions cut 3 bases from V and 9 bases from J, with 15 bases between. The DNA for the CDR3 is TGTGCCAGTAGTATGAAGGGTTCGGAGGGTTCACCCCTCCACTTT. Its translation: CASSMKGSEGSPLHF.

This chain uses TRBV4-1 with TRBJ1-1; possible D gene TRBD1, 6 bases. V was pared by 4 bases and J by 0 bases, with 12 bases between. This CDR3 is built from 15 residues. Germline lookup yields CDR1 MGHRA and CDR2 YSYEKL. The DNA for the CDR3 is TGCGCCAGCAGCCCGACCGGGGGGCTGAACACTGAAGCTTTCTTT. Translation: CASSPTGGLNTEAFF.

This clone was picked up a small number of times. Since a much larger clone is just one base distant, this may be a read error. The chain links TRBV2 to TRBJ1-2; D might be TRBD1 (5 bases). The V and J ends lost 6 bases and 0 bases respectively, with 8 bases between them. Germline CDR1 reads SNHLY; CDR2 reads FYNNEI. There are 13 residues in the CDR3. CDR3 region: CASSPGANYGYTF. The CDR3 DNA is TGTGCCAGCAGCCCGGGGGCTAACTATGGCTACACCTTC.

This sequence joins TRBV3-1 (or the pseudogene TRBV3-2) and TRBJ2-4; 12 bases match TRBD2. The CDR3 length is 20 residues. The germline CDR1 and CDR2 sequences are LGHDT and YNNKEL (reference sequence). V lost 0 bases to trimming and J lost 0 bases; unmatched junction nucleotides: 9. CDR3 sequence: CASSQDYLAGGALAKNIQYF. The CDR3 DNA is TGTGCCAGCAGCCAAGACTACCTAGCGGGGGGGGCCCTAGCCAAAAACATTCAGTACTTC.

J is TRBJ2-1 and V is TRBV6-6; 14 bases agree with TRBD2. Germline V lookup: CDR1 MNHNY, CDR2 SVGAGI (reference sequence). The CDR3 runs 16 residues. V trimming: 6 bases; J trimming: 14 bases; junction bases outside the gene matches: 15. CDR3 sequence reads: CASSPLGLAGGGEEFF. CDR3 DNA sequence: TGTGCCAGCAGCCCACTTGGACTAGCGGGAGGAGGCGAAGAGTTCTTC.

This clone was recorded once. At one boundary the junction diverges from the germline segment, which might be a read error. The chain links TRBV19 to TRBJ1-3; no clear D. The last part of the DNA fits TRBJ2-2 better; the J call may be wrong. The CDR3 sequence is 14 residues long. Germline V gene lookup returns CDR1 LNHDA and CDR2 SQIVND (reference sequence). The CDR3 is CASTIAENTWELFF. The CDR3 nucleotides are TGTGCCTCAACGATAGCAGAGAACACCTGGGAGCTGTTTTTT.

The rearrangement joins TRBV3-1 (or the pseudogene TRBV3-2) to TRBJ2-5; TRBD2 agrees at 10 bases. CDR1 and CDR2 (germline): LGHDT, YNNKEL (reference sequence). V shed 0 bases, J shed 4 bases, and the junction held 2 bases outside the gene matches. The CDR3 loop spans 15 amino acids. The CDR3 is CASSQDWTSGETQYF. The CDR3 coding sequence is TGTGCCAGCAGCCAAGACTGGACTAGCGGAGAGACCCAGTACTTC.

The DNA of the CDR3 is TGTGCCAGCTCATCAAACAGCGGGCTGGGAGATTCACCCCTCCACTTT. Translating gives CASSSNSGLGDSPLHF. The rearrangement links TRBV18 to TRBJ1-6; D remains unclear. Deletions cut 5 bases from V and 8 bases from J, with 19 bases between. Germline V gene lookup returns CDR1 KGHSH and CDR2 LQKENI. This CDR3 has 16 amino acids. Based on the CDR3 plus reference TRBV18 and TRBJ1-6, the full variable domain is NAGVMQNPRHLVRRRGQEARLRCSPMKGHSHVYWYRQLPEEGLKFMVYLQKENIIDESGMPKERFSAEFPKEGPSILRIQQVVRGDSAAYFCASSSNSGLGDSPLHFGNGTRLTVT.

The count of this clone is one. The V gene is TRBV7-9, the J gene TRBJ2-7, with a tentative D call TRBD2 (6 bases). V was cut by 8 bases and J by 0 bases, with 14 bases left in between. The CDR3 extends over 14 amino acids. In germline, CDR1 is SEHNR, CDR2 FQNEAQ (reference sequence). The CDR3 DNA is TGTGCCAGCTCCGGGACTTCGAGCTCCTACGAGCAGTACTTC. Encoded protein: CASSGTSSSYEQYF.

Regarding this clone: The identical CDR3 is also encoded by other nucleotide sequences in the sample. V and J are TRBV28 and TRBJ1-1, with TRBD1 identical over 10 bases. With V trimmed by 3 bases and J by 0 bases, 4 bases remained unmatched. This CDR3 spans 16 amino acids. Per the germline V gene, CDR1 is MDHEN and CDR2 is SYDVKM. CDR3 coding DNA: TGTGCCAGCAGTTTGAGGACAGGGGGATTGAACACTGAAGCTTTCTTT. Translating gives CASSLRTGGLNTEAFF.

The V call is TRBV6-6, the J call TRBJ1-1, with D tentatively TRBD1 (6 bases). Trimming left V 2 bases short and J 4 bases short, with 17 bases between. Germline-derived CDR1 and CDR2 are MNHNY and SVGAGI (reference sequence). The CDR3 contains 16 residues. CDR3 sequence: CASSYVNGGRSTEAFF. For the CDR3, the DNA is TGTGCCAGCAGTTACGTGAACGGGGGGCGGAGCACTGAAGCTTTCTTT.

The rearrangement links TRBV6-5 to TRBJ1-5; D is ambiguous. Deletions cut 7 bases from V and 6 bases from J, with 19 bases between. Germline lookup yields CDR1 MNHEY and CDR2 SVGAGI. This CDR3 contains 15 residues. CDR3 nucleotides: TGTGCCAGCACCGAATCGAGGATGGTAGGTCAGCCCCAGCATTTT. The encoded protein is CASTESRMVGQPQHF.

This clone was seen a single time. J is TRBJ2-7 and V is TRBV7-3, with TRBD2 identical over 9 bases. Germline CDR1 SGHTA, CDR2 FQGTGA. Trimming cost V 4 bases and J 2 bases; bases outside gene matches: 3. The CDR3 extends over 14 amino acids. CDR3 DNA: TGTGCCAGCAGCTATAGCGGGGGCACCTACGAGCAGTACTTC. It codes for CASSYSGGTYEQYF.

The gene calls are TRBV27 and TRBJ1-5, with D maybe TRBD1 (5 bases). The CDR3 has 13 amino acids. Trimming pared 8 bases from V and 3 bases from J, leaving 11 bases between. CDR1 and CDR2 (germline): MNHEY, SMNVEV (reference sequence). Here the CDR3 reads CASAPRVNQPQHF. The DNA for the CDR3 is TGTGCCAGCGCTCCCAGGGTCAATCAGCCCCAGCATTTT.